This T cell receptor (beta chain) was identified during a study of shared clonotypes between healthy human individuals. Study results and caveats: The diversity represented, both genetic and in exposure history, was limited by few donors.

This clone was picked up a small number of times. Its specificity is not known. It was across several immunoSEQ plates that each subset's genomic DNA was evenly split. The data were produced by immunoSEQ multiplex PCR, yet TCRdb's version contains in-frame clones alone and is incomplete. The sample lists a few million clones; under 97% were seen once. V dropped 11 bases and J dropped 6; count of bases not matched to a gene: 11. The CDR3 spans 16 residues. CDR1 and CDR2 from the germline V gene are SNHLY and FYNNEI. The sequence derives from a man aged 18 to 30 in good health. What was sequenced was naive CD4+ T cells sorted from blood. Stated subset: CD45RA+ positively selected. The rearrangement links TRBV2 to TRBJ2-1; 15 bases map to TRBD2. Here the CDR3 reads CAASRRGLAGGNEQFF. CDR3 in DNA: TGTGCCGCCAGCAGGAGGGGACTAGCGGGAGGCAATGAGCAGTTCTTC. The full variable domain, in which reference TRBV2 and TRBJ2-1 provide the parts outside the CDR3, is EPEVTQTPSHQVTQMGQEVILRCVPISNHLYFYWYRQILGQKVEFLVSFYNNEISEKSEIFDDQFSVERPDGSNFTLKIRSTKLEDSAMYFCAASRRGLAGGNEQFFGPGTRLTVL.